One and the same sample provided the 25 T cell receptor beta chains below, sequenced in a study of blood T cells in healthy people across ages. PCR was performed a second time for roughly 7 to 12 cycles using a sample-barcoded 5' primer and a J-beta primer mix. TCRdb recomputed calls from the 5' RACE reads with MiXCR, one row per CDR3 protein. The sample includes 700,000 or so distinct CDR3 sequences, 22% seen only once; the top ten take less than 25%. Sequencing used blood. These receptors were obtained from a man aged 70-80 years in good health.

This clonotype has just a few counts. V is TRBV27 and J is TRBJ1-5; no firm D call. The length of the CDR3 is 13 residues. Trimming removed 6 bases at V and 3 bases at J, with 9 bases between. The germline CDR1 and CDR2 sequences are MNHEY and SMNVEV (reference sequence). CDR3 bases: TGTGCCAGCAGCCGACGTACCAATCAGCCCCAGCATTTT. Its translation is CASSRRTNQPQHF.

The V call is TRBV12-3 or TRBV12-4, the J call TRBJ1-4; tentatively, D is TRBD1 (6 bases). This CDR3 has 15 amino acids. Trimming removed 6 bases at V and 7 bases at J, with 18 bases between. The CDR3 nucleotides read TGTGCCAGCAGCTTCTGGGGGGGCTTTGGTGAAAAACTGTTTTTT. Translation: CASSFWGGFGEKLFF.

This clonotype occurred a few times. CDR3 coding DNA: TGTGCCAGCTCACCTAACACGTCAGAGACCCAGTACTTC. Protein product: CASSPNTSETQYF. The rearrangement uses TRBV18 and TRBJ2-5, with no clear D. The CDR3 has 13 residues. Trimming shortened V by 3 bases and J by 4 bases, and 9 bases separated the two germline ends. In germline, CDR1 is KGHSH, CDR2 LQKENI.

This clonotype was counted between two and nine times. This chain links TRBV12-3 or TRBV12-4 with TRBJ1-5; D unclear. Trimming left V 6 bases short and J 0 bases short, with 12 bases between. This CDR3 has 15 residues. CDR3 sequence: CASSLRRLSNQPQHF. CDR3 nucleotide sequence: TGTGCCAGCAGCCTAAGGCGTCTTAGCAATCAGCCCCAGCATTTT.

This clonotype was seen more than once but under ten times. This chain uses TRBV2 with TRBJ2-6; D is ambiguous. The CDR3 sequence is 15 residues long. CDR1 and CDR2 (germline): SNHLY, FYNNEI. V lost 10 bases and J lost 1, with 14 bases in between. The CDR3 DNA sequence: TGTGCCAACCTCCGTGAGTTATCTGGGGCCAACGTCCTGACTTTC. This encodes CANLRELSGANVLTF.

The genes are TRBV3-1 and TRBJ2-5; 7 bases map to TRBD1. V lost 6 bases, J lost 2 bases, and 6 bases stayed unmatched. Germline lookup yields CDR1 LGHDT and CDR2 YNNKEL (reference sequence). The CDR3 is made up of 14 amino acids. DNA of the CDR3: TGTGCCAGCAGACGACGGGACAGACAAGAGACCCAGTACTTC. It yields the protein CASRRRDRQETQYF.

This clonotype turned up a few times. This rearrangement joins TRBV28 to TRBJ1-1; no clear D. Germline CDR1 is MDHEN and CDR2 is SYDVKM. The V and J ends lost 3 bases and 1 base respectively, with 12 bases between them. This CDR3 spans 15 amino acids. The CDR3 here is CASSLPGSGNTEAFF. The CDR3 DNA follows: TGTGCCAGCAGTTTGCCCGGTAGTGGGAACACTGAAGCTTTCTTT.

This clonotype appeared many times. The chain is built from TRBV2 and TRBJ2-3; 9 bases are shared with TRBD2. The trim removed 4 bases at V and 1 base at J, leaving 3 bases unmatched. This CDR3 contains 15 residues. CDR1 and CDR2 (germline): SNHLY, FYNNEI. This chain's CDR3 is CASSGSSGGTDTQYF. The CDR3 DNA reads as TGTGCCAGCAGTGGCTCTAGCGGGGGCACAGATACGCAGTATTTT.

This clonotype was seen more than once but under ten times. CDR3: CASSGPLDKLYMNTEAFF. Here the CDR3 DNA reads TGTGCCAGCAGTGGCCCTTTGGACAAGCTTTACATGAACACTGAAGCTTTCTTT. V and J are TRBV2 and TRBJ1-1; TRBD1 might be the D (5 bases). V shed 4 bases and J shed 0 bases, with 21 bases lying between them. The CDR3 is 18 residues long. Germline CDR1 is SNHLY and CDR2 is FYNNEI.

The chain carries TRBV12-3 or TRBV12-4 and TRBJ2-7; D is unclear. V lost 6 bases and J 6 bases, leaving 12 bases between the germline ends. This CDR3 contains 12 residues. CDR3: CASSLSPSEQYF. The CDR3 nucleotides read TGTGCCAGCAGCTTGAGTCCGAGCGAGCAGTACTTC.

This clonotype has more than one count but fewer than ten. The V and J genes are TRBV7-3 and TRBJ2-1; the D gene is possibly TRBD2 (6 bases). Germline assignment: CDR1 SGHTA and CDR2 FQGTGA. V shed 2 bases and J shed 6 bases, with 14 bases lying between them. The CDR3 has 15 residues. CDR3 protein: CASSLGGIPTNEQFF. The CDR3 DNA sequence: TGTGCCAGCAGCTTAGGGGGGATCCCAACCAATGAGCAGTTCTTC.

The chain combines TRBV7-9 with TRBJ1-2, with TRBD1 as a possible D gene (5 bases). Per the germline V gene, CDR1 is SEHNR and CDR2 is FQNEAQ (reference sequence). CDR3 length equals 15 residues. V was trimmed by 3 bases and J by 6 bases, leaving 17 bases between them. The CDR3 reads CASSFKWGALDGYTF. The CDR3 nucleotides are TGTGCCAGCAGCTTCAAATGGGGCGCCTTGGATGGCTACACCTTC.

The rearrangement links TRBV6-2 or TRBV6-3 to TRBJ2-1, with TRBD2 as a possible D gene (6 bases). The J call may not be correct, given that the DNA end is closer to TRBJ2-7. The CDR3 contains 14 residues. Germline values: CDR1 MNHEY, CDR2 SVGEGT. This chain's CDR3 is CASSYGGRSYEQYF. DNA of the CDR3: TGTGCCAGCAGTTACGGGGGGAGATCCTACGAGCAGTACTTC.

This clonotype was counted only a few times. The chain has TRBV3-1 and TRBJ2-3; D is unresolved. Per the germline V gene, CDR1 is LGHDT and CDR2 is YNNKEL (reference sequence). The CDR3 has 13 residues. V lost 2 bases and J lost 4, with 7 bases in between. In nucleotides, the CDR3 is TGTGCCAGCAGCCAAATAAGAGCAGATACGCAGTATTTT. Translation: CASSQIRADTQYF.

V gene TRBV7-2 combines with J gene TRBJ2-2, with TRBD2 identical over 10 bases. CDR3 length: 14 amino acids. In germline, CDR1 is SGHTA, CDR2 FQGNSA. V was clipped by 9 bases and J by 3 bases; unmatched bases: 4. The CDR3, as DNA: TGTGCCAGTATGAGCGGGGGGGACACCGGGGAGCTGTTTTTT. Its translation is CASMSGGDTGELFF.

To note about this clonotype: The junction does not match germline at one end; this may be a read error. This chain uses TRBV12-3 or TRBV12-4 with TRBJ2-3; 13 positions agree with TRBD2. The CDR3 contains 15 residues. The CDR3 sequence: CASGTSGKGTDTQYF. The CDR3 DNA follows: TGTGCCAGCGGGACTAGCGGGAAGGGAACAGATACGCAGTATTTC.

For this clonotype: A read error may produce the germline difference seen at one junction end. This chain links TRBV29-1 with TRBJ2-3, with D hard to call. Germline V CDR1 and CDR2: SQVTM, ANQGSEA. The CDR3 consists of 12 residues. DNA of the CDR3: TGCAGCGGAGCGACCAGCACAGATACGCGGTATTTT. It yields the protein CSGATSTDTRYF.

The chain employs TRBV6-2 or TRBV6-3 and TRBJ2-3, with unresolved D. This CDR3 has 14 amino acids. The V end was cut by 2 bases, the J end by 2 bases, with 8 bases between. Germline V gene sequence: CDR1 MNHEY, CDR2 SVGEGT. The CDR3 DNA is TGTGCCAGCAGTTACCCTGGCGCCACAGATACGCAGTATTTT. Protein sequence: CASSYPGATDTQYF.

The chain joins TRBV20-1 to TRBJ1-2; D not certain. This CDR3 contains 15 residues. Trimming took 0 bases from V and 0 from J, leaving 11 bases between them. Germline lookup yields CDR1 DFQATT and CDR2 SNEGSKA (reference sequence). CDR3 bases: TGCAGTGCTAGAGATCCTCAGAACACTAACTATGGCTACACCTTC. It encodes CSARDPQNTNYGYTF.

This clonotype has just a few counts. V usage is TRBV10-3 and J usage is TRBJ2-5; no clear D gene. V was trimmed by 2 bases and J by 2 bases, leaving 9 bases between them. Germline V lookup: CDR1 ENHRY, CDR2 SYGVKD. This CDR3 spans 14 amino acids. As DNA, the CDR3 is TGTGCCATCAGTGAGAACCCGAGGCAAGAGACCCAGTACTTC. Translated: CAISENPRQETQYF.

The chain employs TRBV12-3 or TRBV12-4 and TRBJ1-1, with D uncertain. This CDR3 has 13 residues. Trimming cost V 4 bases and J 4 bases, with 10 bases left between them. The CDR3 spells CASSCNRGTEAFF. CDR3 sequence (DNA): TGTGCCAGCAGTTGCAATAGAGGCACTGAAGCTTTCTTT.

V usage is TRBV12-3 or TRBV12-4 and J usage is TRBJ1-2, with TRBD1 identical over 7 bases. Trimming at V came to 3 bases and at J to 4 bases, leaving 17 bases not matched to a gene. The CDR3 length is 18 residues. CDR3 bases: TGTGCCAGCAGTTTCATCCCCCTCCCGGGACAGTGGGCCTATGGCTACACCTTC. Translating gives CASSFIPLPGQWAYGYTF.

This rearrangement joins TRBV28 to TRBJ2-5; perhaps TRBD2 as D (6 bases). The J call may be mistaken, given a closer DNA end match to TRBJ2-7. CDR3 length: 14 amino acids. CDR1 MDHEN and CDR2 SYDVKM come from the germline V gene. DNA for the CDR3: TGTGCCAGCAGTCAGCGGGTTCTCCCCTACGAGCAGTACTTC. Translating it yields CASSQRVLPYEQYF.

The chain joins TRBV28 to TRBJ1-2; perhaps TRBD1 as D (5 bases). Germline V lookup: CDR1 MDHEN, CDR2 SYDVKM. This CDR3 has 14 residues. Trimming removed 4 bases at V and 6 bases at J, with 15 bases between. CDR3 protein: CASSSSWQGHGYTF. The CDR3 DNA reads TGTGCCAGCAGTTCCTCCTGGCAGGGACATGGCTACACCTTC.

The gene calls are TRBV6-6 and TRBJ1-2; 8 nucleotides line up with TRBD1. Germline V gene sequence: CDR1 MNHNY, CDR2 SVGAGI (reference sequence). The CDR3 covers 16 residues. V gave up 0 bases and J gave up 6 bases; unmatched junction bases: 9. CDR3 nucleotides: TGTGCCAGCAGTTACTCGACAGGGGCGCTAATGGATGGCTACACCTTC. It encodes CASSYSTGALMDGYTF.